The 17 T cell receptor beta chains listed next were all sequenced from one sample in a study of metastatic and nonmetastatic thyroid tumors. TCRdb re-called clones via MiXCR from the PCR reads. The sample includes fewer than 100,000 clones, under 15% of them seen just once. Ahead of thyroid surgery, no patient had received treatment of any kind. Sequenced sample: blood. The receptor set was obtained from a female donor with papillary thyroid cancer or a benign thyroid nodule (not recorded which). Some clones in this sample may be carry-over from other donors' samples.

This clone was counted at least ten times. The CDR3 loop reads CASSSIMQDGNTEAFF. In nucleotides, the CDR3 is TGTGCCAGCAGCTCAATCATGCAGGATGGGAACACTGAAGCTTTCTTT. The chain recombines TRBV11-1 with TRBJ1-1; D gene uncertain. This CDR3 comprises 16 residues. V shed 4 bases and J shed 1 base, with 16 bases lying between them. CDR1 is SGHAT, CDR2 FQDESV, per germline (reference sequence).

This clone was counted ten times or more. V is TRBV15 and J is TRBJ2-2; no clear D. The V end was cut by 0 bases, the J end by 6 bases, with 8 bases between. Germline values: CDR1 LNHNV, CDR2 YYDKDF (reference sequence). The CDR3 spans 14 residues. CDR3 DNA: TGTGCCACCAGCAGAGAGGAAAGGGCCGGGGAGCTGTTTTTT. It is translated as CATSREERAGELFF.

In this sample, this clone turned up many times. V usage is TRBV6-2 or TRBV6-3 and J usage is TRBJ2-3, with 11 bases lining up with TRBD2. This CDR3 contains 16 residues. Germline-derived CDR1 and CDR2 are MNHEY and SVGEGT. V shed 6 bases and J 4 bases; nucleotides not matched to a gene: 9. The CDR3 coding sequence is TGTGCCAGCAGGACCGTAGCGGGGGGGATCTCAGATACGCAGTATTTT. Its protein product is CASRTVAGGISDTQYF.

This clone was seen repeatedly, ten times or more. The CDR3 region has the DNA TGTGCCAGCAGTGGTGACAGTCACACAGATACGCAGTATTTT. Translated: CASSGDSHTDTQYF. The V and J genes are TRBV2 and TRBJ2-3, with D maybe TRBD1 (5 bases). Germline loops: CDR1 SNHLY, CDR2 FYNNEI. This CDR3 spans 14 amino acids. Trimming took off 4 bases at V and 2 bases at J, with 10 bases between the two ends.

Worth noting for this clone: The junction shows a germline mismatch at one end, possibly a read error. The V and J genes are TRBV30 and TRBJ1-1, with D possibly TRBD1 on 6 matching bases. CDR3 size: 16 residues. Germline loops: CDR1 GTSNPN, CDR2 SVGIG (reference sequence). The CDR3 DNA is TGTGCCTGGAGTCCCCCAGGGGCGGCGGGGGACACTGAAGCGTTCTTT. This codes for CAWSPPGAAGDTEAFF. The variable domain in full, with the rest retrieved from reference TRBV30 and TRBJ1-1, is SQTIHQWPATLVQPVGSPLSLECTVEGTSNPNLYWYRQAAGRGLQLLFYSVGIGQISSEVPQNLSASRPQDRQFILSSKKLLLSDSGFYLCAWSPPGAAGDTEAFFGQGTRLTVV.

For this clone: A read error is possible here, since a much larger clone lies one base away. The rearrangement uses TRBV24-1 and TRBJ1-1; D unclear. The germline V gene has CDR1 KGHDR and CDR2 SFDVKD. Trimming stripped 4 bases from V and 7 bases from J, with 12 bases between. The CDR3 is 13 residues long. The CDR3 DNA reads as TGTGCCACCAGTGACTCGGACGGCTATGAAGCTTTCTTT. Translating it yields CATSDSDGYEAFF.

Of note for this clone: A read error is possible here, since a much larger clone lies one base away. The chain couples TRBV11-1 to TRBJ2-1; TRBD2 aligns across 12 bases. Germline assignment: CDR1 SGHAT and CDR2 FQDESV (reference sequence). The V gene end was trimmed by 2 bases and the J gene end by 1 base; junction bases not matched to a gene: 6. The CDR3 has 18 residues. Here the CDR3 DNA reads TGTGCCAGCAGCTTACGCGTACTAGCGGGGGGTTCCTACAATGAGCAGTTCTTC. This encodes CASSLRVLAGGSYNEQFF.

This clone appeared many times. V and J are TRBV7-9 and TRBJ2-5; a weak D match, TRBD2 (6 bases). The CDR3 loop spans 14 amino acids. The V and J ends lost 8 bases and 2 bases respectively, with 15 bases between them. Germline-derived CDR1 and CDR2 are SEHNR and FQNEAQ (reference sequence). In nucleotides, the CDR3 is TGTGCCAGCTCTAGGCTAGCGACACAAGAGACCCAGTACTTC. Translated: CASSRLATQETQYF.

This clone has ten or more counts. The chain is built from TRBV25-1 and TRBJ1-1; weak D call: TRBD1 (5 bases). Germline loops: CDR1 MGHDK, CDR2 SYGVNS. CDR3 length: 14 residues. The V end lost 4 bases, the J end lost 3 bases, and 12 bases lay between the germline ends. CDR3 DNA sequence: TGTGCCAGCAGTGGGGGGGAACATCACACTGAAGCTTTCTTT. Its protein is CASSGGEHHTEAFF. Using reference TRBV25-1 and TRBJ1-1 for the parts outside the CDR3, the full variable domain is EADIYQTPRYLVIGTGKKITLECSQTMGHDKMYWYQQDPGMELHLIHYSYGVNSTEKGDLSSESTVSRIRTEHFPLTLESARPSHTSQYLCASSGGEHHTEAFFGQGTRLTVV.

This clone was counted ten times or more. The V gene is TRBV6-2 or TRBV6-3, the J gene TRBJ2-2; no clear D gene. The CDR3 covers 13 residues. CDR1 MNHEY and CDR2 SVGEGT come from the germline V gene. The V end lost 5 bases, the J end lost 3 bases, and 7 bases lay between the germline ends. This chain's CDR3 is CASSLSDTGELFF. The CDR3 nucleotides read TGTGCCAGCAGTCTATCCGACACCGGGGAGCTGTTTTTT.

Ten or more counts support this clone. The V gene is TRBV30, the J gene TRBJ1-1; possibly TRBD1 for D (5 bases). Between the trimmed V and J ends, which lost 1 base and 4 bases, there was a span of 10 bases. Germline V gene data show CDR1 as GTSNPN and CDR2 as SVGIG (reference sequence). This CDR3 comprises 13 residues. As DNA, the CDR3 is TGTGCCTGGAGTGCTCGGGGCGGCACTGAAGCTTTCTTT. This translates into CAWSARGGTEAFF.

This clone was found many times. V is TRBV18 and J is TRBJ2-2, with D uncertain. The CDR3 length is 14 residues. The V and J ends lost 3 bases and 7 bases respectively, with 12 bases between them. Germline V gene sequence: CDR1 KGHSH, CDR2 LQKENI. CDR3: CASSPMASGGELFF. The CDR3 nucleotides are TGTGCCAGCTCACCTATGGCTTCGGGCGGGGAGCTGTTTTTT. The whole variable domain, remainder taken from reference TRBV18 and TRBJ2-2, is NAGVMQNPRHLVRRRGQEARLRCSPMKGHSHVYWYRQLPEEGLKFMVYLQKENIIDESGMPKERFSAEFPKEGPSILRIQQVVRGDSAAYFCASSPMASGGELFFGEGSRLTVL.

This clone appeared many times. This sequence joins TRBV2 and TRBJ1-5; D is unresolved. The CDR3 sequence is 15 residues long. V lost 8 bases, J lost 5 bases, and 19 bases lay in between. Germline CDR1 SNHLY, CDR2 FYNNEI. CDR3 DNA sequence: TGTGCCAGCCGAAGAAGGGCAGGAGGCCATCAGCCCCAGCATTTT. Translating gives CASRRRAGGHQPQHF.

The table lists this clone with many counts. The V gene is TRBV4-2, the J gene TRBJ1-6; no definite D call. The CDR3 sequence is 16 residues long. Germline loops: CDR1 LGHNA, CDR2 YNFKEQ. The V end lost 0 bases, the J end lost 9 bases, and 15 bases lay between the germline ends. CDR3 loop: CASSQEGQAVVSPLHF. As DNA, the CDR3 is TGTGCCAGCAGCCAAGAAGGCCAGGCAGTGGTTTCACCCCTCCACTTT.

This clone was picked up many times. V usage is TRBV28 and J usage is TRBJ1-3; 7 bases map to TRBD1. V lost 4 bases and J lost 4; bases outside the gene matches: 7. The CDR3 contains 15 residues. Germline lookup yields CDR1 MDHEN and CDR2 SYDVKM. This CDR3 is CASSSGTAKGNTIYF. The DNA of the CDR3 is TGTGCCAGCAGTTCGGGGACAGCGAAAGGAAACACCATATATTTT.

This clone came up many times. The chain recombines TRBV4-2 with TRBJ1-6; D unclear. This CDR3 contains 16 residues. Trimming shortened V by 1 base and J by 0 bases, and 7 bases separated the two germline ends. Germline-derived CDR1 and CDR2 are LGHNA and YNFKEQ. CDR3 in DNA: TGTGCCAGCAGCCAAGCCCTTAGCTCCTATAATTCACCCCTCCACTTT. Protein product: CASSQALSSYNSPLHF.

In its sample, this clone was seen many times. The rearrangement joins TRBV7-6 to TRBJ1-1; possible D gene TRBD1, 5 bases. Germline V CDR1 and CDR2: SGHVS, FNYEAQ. Deletions cut 5 bases from V and 4 bases from J, with 14 bases between. The CDR3 has 14 amino acids. The chain's CDR3 is CASSVKARGTEAFF. For the CDR3, the DNA is TGTGCCAGCAGCGTGAAAGCTAGGGGCACTGAAGCTTTCTTT. The full variable domain, its missing parts supplied by reference TRBV7-6 and TRBJ1-1, is GAGVSQSPRYKVTKRGQDVALRCDPISGHVSLYWYRQALGQGPEFLTYFNYEAQQDKSGLPNDRFSAERPEGSISTLTIQRTEQRDSAMYRCASSVKARGTEAFFGQGTRLTVV.